Following are 9 T cell receptor beta chains from one sample sequenced in a study of blood T cell repertoires in COVID-19. The repertoire was sequenced with immunoSEQ multiplex PCR; TCRdb's copy has only in-frame clones and lacks some. The sample consists of fewer than 250,000 clones, about 90% of them appearing once. Sequencing was carried out using peripheral blood. The receptors originated from a woman aged 45-65 years with acute or convalescent COVID-19.

V is TRBV30 and J is TRBJ1-1; D gene unclear. Trimming removed 0 bases at V and 1 base at J, with 6 bases between. The CDR3 is made up of 13 amino acids. Per germline, CDR1 GTSNPN and CDR2 SVGIG (reference sequence). The CDR3 bases are TGTGCCTGGAGTGTACATACGAACACTGAAGCTTTCTTT. This translates into CAWSVHTNTEAFF.

The chain recombines TRBV5-1 with TRBJ1-3, with D maybe TRBD1 (5 bases). Looked up from germline, CDR1 is SGHRS and CDR2 is YFSETQ. There are 15 residues in the CDR3. The ends were cut back, 4 bases at V and 1 base at J, with 12 bases in the middle. CDR3 sequence reads: CASSIKQGSGNTIYF. The CDR3 DNA sequence: TGCGCCAGCAGCATTAAGCAGGGTTCTGGAAACACCATATATTTT.

V is TRBV3-1 (or the pseudogene TRBV3-2) and J is TRBJ2-5; D is uncertain. The CDR3 has 16 amino acids. From germline, CDR1 is LGHDT and CDR2 YNNKEL (reference sequence). V was cut by 3 bases and J by 0 bases, with 14 bases left in between. The CDR3 nucleotides are TGTGCCAGCAGCCAGATGCAACTCCTGTACCAAGAGACCCAGTACTTC. Residues: CASSQMQLLYQETQYF.

With respect to this clone: An end of the junction differs from the germline gene, which may be a read error. The chain carries TRBV30 and TRBJ1-2, with a weak D call TRBD1 (6 bases). CDR1 and CDR2 from the germline V gene are GTSNPN and SVGIG (reference sequence). This CDR3 contains 12 residues. The CDR3: CAWSVVGRGEAF. CDR3 coding DNA: TGTGCCTGGAGTGTAGTTGGCAGGGGTGAGGCCTTC.

The chain carries TRBV11-3 and TRBJ2-7; TRBD2 matches 9 bases. The J segment lost 4 bases and the V segment lost 1 base, leaving 8 bases of the junction unmatched. The V gene's germline CDR1 is SGHNT and CDR2 YENEEA. CDR3 length: 16 amino acids. In DNA form, the CDR3 reads TGTGCCAGCAGCTTAGGAGTAGCGGGGGCCGGGTACGAGCAGTACTTC. This sequence encodes CASSLGVAGAGYEQYF.

The chain has TRBV5-6 and TRBJ1-4; tentatively, D is TRBD1 (5 bases). The CDR3 is made up of 14 amino acids. Germline V gives CDR1 SGHDT, CDR2 YYEEEE. Trimming took 2 bases from V and 3 from J, leaving 8 bases between them. The CDR3 coding sequence is TGTGCCAGCAGCTTTAAGGGGTCTAATGAAAAACTGTTTTTT. Translated: CASSFKGSNEKLFF.

In regard to this clone: The junction differs from germline at one of its ends, possibly a read error. This chain connects TRBV10-2 to TRBJ2-5; 12 bases map to TRBD1. Germline values: CDR1 WSHSY, CDR2 SAAADI. CDR3 size: 13 residues. CDR3 DNA: TGCGTCAGCAGGGGGACAGGGGGCGAGACCCAGTACTTC. Residues: CVSRGTGGETQYF.

The chain links TRBV10-2 to TRBJ2-1; TRBD1 is a possible D gene (5 bases). The CDR3 extends over 14 amino acids. V was pared by 8 bases and J by 0 bases, with 11 bases between. The germline gives CDR1 WSHSY, CDR2 SAAADI. CDR3 protein: CASGADDSYNEQFF. CDR3 bases: TGCGCCAGCGGGGCCGACGACTCCTACAATGAGCAGTTCTTC.

The chain couples TRBV30 to TRBJ1-2; D is undetermined. The germline V and J ends were trimmed by 4 bases and 7 bases, with 10 bases remaining between them. The CDR3 covers 11 residues. Germline values: CDR1 GTSNPN, CDR2 SVGIG (reference sequence). CDR3 protein: CAWNDLGGYTF. CDR3 DNA: TGTGCCTGGAATGACTTAGGTGGCTACACCTTC.